This TCR beta chain stems from a study of blood T cell repertoires in COVID-19. Study context: Nucleic acid was either cDNA or gDNA, and it came from T cells, B-cell-depleted T cells, or PBMCs.

V lost 7 bases to trimming and J lost 6 bases; unmatched junction nucleotides: 9. The V gene's germline CDR1 is SGHRS and CDR2 YFSETQ. This CDR3 has 13 residues. As handled by the study authors: By means of reference gene primer amplification, nucleated cell counts were estimated. This table comes from immunoSEQ multiplex PCR, and its TCRdb copy is limited to in-frame clones, with some not included. V and J calls and clone size are those listed in that table; D and trimming were worked out from the DNA. Of around 250,000 clones listed, 70% to 85% are singletons. The TCR comes from an elderly woman with acute or convalescent COVID-19. This chain links TRBV5-1 with TRBJ1-2; 7 positions match TRBD1. The sample comprised peripheral blood. Written as DNA, the CDR3 is TGCGCCAGCCGACAGGCAGGGGGAGATGGCTACACCTTC. Its translation is CASRQAGGDGYTF.